This is a list of T cell receptor beta chains from one sample in a study of shared T cell receptors in the human thymus. Profiled with immunoSEQ multiplex PCR; TCRdb holds only in-frame clones, not every one. The table has hundreds of thousands of clones, 70% to 90% seen once. These data were also reused for a study on human thymus T cells.

Source material: thymocytes. All receptors come from a girl in the first two years of life with a congenital heart defect. CDR3s include the opening cysteine and the closing phenylalanine or tryptophan. The D gene is left open where the match is weak. Clone size is shown for a subset of rows, as once, few, many or a class of expanded clone.

CDR3 protein	CDR3 DNA	clone size	V gene	D gene	J gene
CASSLERGETQYF	TGTGCCAGCAGCTTAGAGCGGGGTGAGACCCAGTACTTC	-	TRBV7-9	TRBD2	TRBJ2-5
CASSLTGGRETQYF	TGTGCCAGCAGCTTGACAGGGGGGCGAGAGACCCAGTACTTC	-	TRBV7-9	TRBD1	TRBJ2-5
CASSPLASTYQETQYF	TGCGCCAGCAGCCCCCTTGCCAGTACGTACCAAGAGACCCAGTACTTC	-	TRBV5-1	-	TRBJ2-5
CATRTLMDRENGYTF	TGTGCCACCCGGACTTTAATGGACAGGGAGAATGGCTACACCTTC	-	TRBV27	TRBD1	TRBJ1-2
CASGLNRQGAFF	TGTGCTAGTGGCTTGAACCGACAGGGAGCTTTCTTT	-	TRBV12-5	TRBD1	TRBJ1-1
CASSDQTSGGTDTQYF	TGTGCCAGCAGCGACCAGACTAGCGGAGGCACAGATACGCAGTATTTT	-	TRBV9	TRBD2	TRBJ2-3
CASSLGQGMKWATNEKLFF	TGTGCCAGCAGCTTAGGACAGGGAATGAAGTGGGCAACTAATGAAAAACTGTTTTTT	-	TRBV7-2	TRBD1	TRBJ1-4
CASSLAFGQNYGYTF	TGTGCCAGCAGCTTGGCCTTTGGGCAAAACTATGGCTACACCTTC	-	TRBV5-4	-	TRBJ1-2
CATRTEQGSLAEAFF	TGTGCCACTCGTACCGAACAGGGGTCTTTAGCGGAAGCTTTCTTT	-	TRBV10-3	TRBD1	TRBJ1-1
CASSLGQGWSSQETQYF	TGCGCCAGCAGCTTGGGGCAGGGATGGAGTAGTCAAGAGACCCAGTACTTC	-	TRBV5-1	-	TRBJ2-5
CASSFSGGATDTQYF	TGTGCCAGCAGCTTTAGCGGGGGAGCCACAGATACGCAGTATTTT	-	TRBV5-6	TRBD2	TRBJ2-3
CASSSPRGAPDTGELFF	TGTGCCAGCAGCTCTCCCCGGGGGGCGCCCGACACCGGGGAGCTGTTTTTT	-	TRBV11-2	-	TRBJ2-2
CASSLGAGTGGSLGNSPLHF	TGCGCCAGCAGCTTGGGCGCCGGGACAGGGGGCAGTTTAGGGAATTCACCCCTCCACTTT	-	TRBV5-1	TRBD1	TRBJ1-6
CASSAGTSNYGYTF	TGTGCCAGCAGTGCAGGCACTTCTAACTATGGCTACACCTTC	-	TRBV7-9	-	TRBJ1-2
CASSGAGTESNEQFF	TGTGCCAGCAGTGGAGCCGGGACAGAAAGCAATGAGCAGTTCTTC	-	TRBV2	TRBD1	TRBJ2-1
CASSLDSTELATNEKLFF	TGTGCCAGCAGCTTAGATTCCACGGAGCTCGCAACTAATGAAAAACTGTTTTTT	-	TRBV7-9	-	TRBJ1-4
CASSPRLRGGQEQYF	TGCGCCAGCAGCCCTCGACTTAGGGGGGGCCAGGAGCAGTACTTC	-	TRBV5-1	-	TRBJ2-7
CASVTKNIQYF	TGTGCCAGCGTTACAAAAAACATTCAGTACTTC	-	TRBV7-9	-	TRBJ2-4
CASSIRTDSGNTIYF	TGTGCCAGTAGTATCAGGACAGATTCTGGAAACACCATATATTTT	once	TRBV19	-	TRBJ1-3
CASSYPGRPRNTNTGELFF	TGTGCCAGTAGTTACCCAGGGCGACCTAGGAATACGAACACCGGGGAGCTGTTTTTT	once	TRBV19	-	TRBJ2-2
CASSLNTNRGRATEAFF	TGTGCCAGCAGCTTAAATACGAATCGGGGTCGGGCCACTGAAGCTTTCTTT	-	TRBV5-4	-	TRBJ1-1
CASSLSRAVGYTF	TGTGCCAGCAGTTTATCGCGGGCAGTTGGCTACACCTTC	-	TRBV27	-	TRBJ1-2
CASSFGQGKHTEAFF	TGCGCCAGCAGCTTCGGACAGGGGAAACACACTGAAGCTTTCTTT	-	TRBV5-1	TRBD1	TRBJ1-1
CASMSRGQGWPNEKLFF	TGTGCCAGCATGTCCAGGGGACAGGGATGGCCTAATGAAAAACTGTTTTTT	few	TRBV2	TRBD1	TRBJ1-4
CASSVQGYEQYF	TGTGCCAGTAGTGTACAGGGCTACGAGCAGTACTTC	-	TRBV19	-	TRBJ2-7
CASSWGAYEQYF	TGCGCCAGCAGCTGGGGGGCCTACGAGCAGTACTTC	-	TRBV5-1	-	TRBJ2-7
CASVLDGGGYGYTF	TGTGCCAGTGTTCTCGATGGGGGCGGGTATGGCTACACCTTC	-	TRBV6-1	-	TRBJ1-2
CASKVLYRGGEKLFF	TGTGCCAGCAAAGTGTTATACAGAGGGGGTGAAAAACTGTTTTTT	-	TRBV5-8	-	TRBJ1-4
CASSQGLAETDTQYF	TGTGCCAGCAGCCAGGGACTAGCGGAAACAGATACGCAGTATTTT	-	TRBV14	TRBD2	TRBJ2-3
CASSLRESTDTQYF	TGTGCCAGCAGCCTCAGGGAAAGCACAGATACGCAGTATTTT	-	TRBV7-3	-	TRBJ2-3
CASSQRWDSTLYSNQPQHF	TGTGCCAGCAGCCAAAGGTGGGACTCGACACTCTATAGCAATCAGCCCCAGCATTTT	-	TRBV28	-	TRBJ1-5
CASSEAGTYNSPLHF	TGTGCCAGCAGTGAAGCCGGGACCTATAATTCACCCCTCCACTTT	-	TRBV2	-	TRBJ1-6
CASSSHSQGGVSNQPQHF	TGTGCCAGCAGCTCCCACTCCCAAGGCGGCGTTAGCAATCAGCCCCAGCATTTT	-	TRBV7-9	-	TRBJ1-5
CASSGLPGREQYF	TGTGCCAGCAGCGGCCTCCCTGGGCGCGAGCAGTACTTC	-	TRBV9	-	TRBJ2-7
CASSPGGSVTQYF	TGTGCCAGCAGTCCGGGAGGGTCCGTGACCCAGTACTTC	-	TRBV6-5	TRBD2	TRBJ2-5
CASGSGTTVYEQYF	TGTGCTAGTGGTTCCGGGACTACCGTCTACGAGCAGTACTTC	-	TRBV12-5	TRBD2	TRBJ2-7
CASSYRGLNTEAFF	TGTGCCAGCAGTTACAGGGGATTGAACACTGAAGCTTTCTTT	-	TRBV28	TRBD1	TRBJ1-1
CASSLGTGGSTEAFF	TGCGCCAGCAGCTTAGGGACAGGGGGCAGCACTGAAGCTTTCTTT	-	TRBV5-1	TRBD1	TRBJ1-1
CATIRDPPQASVYTEAFF	TGTGCCACTATAAGAGACCCCCCTCAGGCGAGTGTATACACTGAAGCTTTCTTT	-	TRBV10-3	-	TRBJ1-1
CASSQALRGGVPNEQFF	TGCGCCAGCAGCCAAGCCTTGAGGGGGGGAGTTCCCAATGAGCAGTTCTTC	-	TRBV4-1	-	TRBJ2-1
CASSYRDREEDTQYF	TGTGCCAGCAGCTATCGGGACAGGGAGGAGGATACGCAGTATTTT	once	TRBV7-6	TRBD1	TRBJ2-3
CAWSRTGGLPNEKLFF	TGTGCCTGGAGTCGGACAGGGGGCCTACCTAATGAAAAACTGTTTTTT	-	TRBV30	TRBD1	TRBJ1-4
CASSLYGNHYGYTF	TGTGCCAGCAGTTTATACGGGAACCACTATGGCTACACCTTC	-	TRBV28	-	TRBJ1-2
CSVVGGQGGAHYGYTF	TGCAGCGTTGTTGGGGGACAGGGAGGGGCCCACTATGGCTACACCTTC	-	TRBV29-1	TRBD1	TRBJ1-2
CASSTRTRLYEQYF	TGTGCCAGCAGTACCCGGACACGGTTGTACGAGCAGTACTTC	once	TRBV27	-	TRBJ2-7
CASSQDLGGASGNTIYF	TGTGCCAGCAGCCAAGATCTGGGGGGGGCGAGCGGAAACACCATATATTTT	-	TRBV14	-	TRBJ1-3
CASSLEPGQGYEQYF	TGTGCCAGCAGCTTGGAGCCCGGGCAGGGTTACGAGCAGTACTTC	-	TRBV5-4	-	TRBJ2-7
CASSFQGPLYNEQFF	TGTGCCAGCAGCTTTCAGGGCCCTCTTTACAATGAGCAGTTCTTC	-	TRBV5-8	-	TRBJ2-1